This TCR beta chain was recorded in a study of blood T cell repertoires in COVID-19. At the level of the study: Samples representing acute and convalescent COVID-19 were sourced from the United States, Italy and Spain. The cDNA or gDNA used as material had been derived from T cells, B-cell-depleted T cells, or PBMCs.

This clone was seen a handful of times. As handled by the study authors: Estimation of nucleated cell counts relied on the amplification of reference gene primers. Clones were sequenced by immunoSEQ multiplex PCR, and TCRdb holds only the in-frame ones, with some missing. The V and J calls and clone size were taken over from that table, and D and trimming were inferred from the DNA. The repertoire has 250,000 to 350,000 clones, around 85% of them found once; the top ten carry 0.87%. The germline V gene encodes CDR1 KGHSH and CDR2 LQKENI. The length of the CDR3 is 16 residues. Between the trimmed V and J ends, which lost 0 bases and 0 bases, there was a span of 11 bases. Seattle patient enrollment occurred during active infection, with longitudinal follow-up thereafter.

This sequence originates from a human donor with COVID-19, enrolled during active disease. The donor label of this sample is uncertain. The chain employs TRBV18 and TRBJ1-1, with D possibly TRBD1 on 6 matching bases. Specimen: peripheral blood. DNA for the CDR3: TGTGCCAGCTCACCACCGAACCAGGGGATGAACACTGAAGCTTTCTTT. The encoded protein is CASSPPNQGMNTEAFF.